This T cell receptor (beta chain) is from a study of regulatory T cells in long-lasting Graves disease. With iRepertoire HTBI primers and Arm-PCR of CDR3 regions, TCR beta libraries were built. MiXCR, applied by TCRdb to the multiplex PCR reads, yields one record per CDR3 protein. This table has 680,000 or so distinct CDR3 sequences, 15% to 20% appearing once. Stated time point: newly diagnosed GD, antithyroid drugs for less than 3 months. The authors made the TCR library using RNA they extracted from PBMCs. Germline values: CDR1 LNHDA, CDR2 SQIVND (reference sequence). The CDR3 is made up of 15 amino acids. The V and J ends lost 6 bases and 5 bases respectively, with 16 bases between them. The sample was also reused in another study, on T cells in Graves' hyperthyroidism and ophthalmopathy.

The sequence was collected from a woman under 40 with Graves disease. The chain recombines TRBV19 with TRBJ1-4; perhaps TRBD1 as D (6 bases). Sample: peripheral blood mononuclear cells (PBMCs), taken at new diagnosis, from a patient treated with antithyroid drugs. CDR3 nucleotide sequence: TGTGCCAGTAGGCTGGATGGACAGTACAATGAAAAACTGTTTTTT. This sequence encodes CASRLDGQYNEKLFF.